This T cell receptor (beta chain) was found in a study of blood T cells in healthy people across ages. PCR was performed a second time for 7 to 11 cycles using a sample-barcoded 5' primer and a J-beta primer mix. Via MiXCR, TCRdb re-called the 5' RACE reads, giving one row per CDR3 protein. Here the sample spans about 1,500,000 distinct CDR3 sequences, 40% to 50% being singletons. This CDR3 has 16 residues. V was pared by 2 bases and J by 4 bases, with 7 bases of the junction left unmatched. Germline V gene data show CDR1 as LNHNV and CDR2 as YYDKDF (reference sequence). The table lists this clonotype with a few counts.

Material for sequencing was blood. The source of this sequence is a woman aged 18-29 years in good health. The rearrangement joins TRBV15 to TRBJ2-1, with 8 bases matching TRBD1. Here the CDR3 reads CATSRRTGGFYNEQFF. The CDR3 DNA is TGTGCCACCAGCAGACGCACAGGGGGATTTTACAATGAGCAGTTCTTC.